The 22 T cell receptor beta chains listed next were all sequenced from one sample in a study of shared clonotypes between healthy human individuals. Libraries were prepared by immunoSEQ multiplex PCR; TCRdb keeps only in-frame clonotypes and omits some of them. The sample shows roughly 1,600,000 clones, 98% of them seen only once. The sample taken for sequencing was naive CD4+ T cells sorted from blood. Specified subset: CD45RA+ positively selected. The receptor set was obtained from a man aged 30-40 years in good health.

V is TRBV27 and J is TRBJ2-1; 10 bases are a match to TRBD2. This CDR3 contains 14 residues. Losses at the gene ends were 7 bases for V and 6 bases for J; bases not matched to a gene: 6. Germline CDR1 and CDR2: MNHEY and SMNVEV (reference sequence). This CDR3 reads CASTTLAGVNEQFF. In DNA form, the CDR3 reads TGTGCCAGCACTACGCTAGCGGGAGTCAATGAGCAGTTCTTC.

This chain joins TRBV6-1 and TRBJ2-7; D may be TRBD1 or TRBD2 (5 bases each). The CDR3 loop spans 15 amino acids. CDR1 is MNHNS and CDR2 is SASEGT in the germline V gene. Trimming removed 2 bases from V and 6 bases from J, with 17 bases in between. In DNA, the CDR3 is TGTGCCAGCAGTGAACTCGCACTAGGGGCTGGCGAGCAGTACTTC. Encoded protein: CASSELALGAGEQYF.

This chain uses TRBV6-5 with TRBJ2-1, with TRBD1 matching over 9 bases. This CDR3 comprises 15 residues. Per the germline V gene, CDR1 is MNHEY and CDR2 is SVGAGI. The J segment lost 4 bases and the V segment lost 5 bases, leaving 6 bases of the junction unmatched. This chain's CDR3 is CASSPTGGLYNEQFF. The DNA for the CDR3 is TGTGCCAGCAGTCCCACAGGGGGCCTATACAATGAGCAGTTCTTC.

The rearrangement links TRBV7-9 to TRBJ2-3; D remains unclear. CDR1 is SEHNR, CDR2 FQNEAQ, per germline (reference sequence). V lost 5 bases and J 3 bases, leaving 6 bases between the germline ends. The length of the CDR3 is 12 residues. The CDR3 spells CASSPITDTQYF. The CDR3 DNA sequence: TGTGCCAGCAGCCCGATTACAGATACGCAGTATTTT.

The chain employs TRBV9 and TRBJ2-4; D remains unclear. V was trimmed by 0 bases and J by 9 bases, leaving 10 bases between them. Germline CDR1 SGDLS, CDR2 YYNGEE. This CDR3 has 13 residues. CDR3 sequence: CASSVVGSGIQYF. CDR3 nucleotides: TGTGCCAGCAGCGTAGTGGGGTCCGGCATTCAGTACTTC.

The chain joins TRBV7-8 to TRBJ1-2; 7 bases match TRBD1. The CDR3 contains 17 residues. J lost 0 bases, V lost 5 bases, and 12 bases had no gene match. In germline, CDR1 is SGHVS, CDR2 FQNEAQ. The chain's CDR3 is CASSARTGRISNYGYTF. CDR3 DNA: TGTGCCAGCAGCGCCCGGACAGGCAGAATCTCTAACTATGGCTACACCTTC.

The chain has TRBV29-1 and TRBJ2-7; 16 bases line up with TRBD2. V trimming: 4 bases; J trimming: 5 bases; junction bases outside the gene matches: 8. CDR1 is SQVTM and CDR2 is ANQGSEA in the germline V gene. The length of the CDR3 is 16 residues. The CDR3: CSVAGGTSGRVNEQYF. The CDR3 DNA follows: TGCAGCGTTGCCGGGGGGACTAGCGGGAGGGTCAACGAGCAGTACTTC.

The chain joins TRBV5-1 to TRBJ2-7, with 10 positions matching TRBD2. CDR1 and CDR2 from the germline V gene are SGHRS and YFSETQ. The J segment lost 4 bases and the V segment lost 4 bases, leaving 5 bases of the junction unmatched. The CDR3 length is 14 residues. CDR3 in amino acids: CASSGGLASYEQYF. The DNA of the CDR3 is TGCGCCAGCAGCGGGGGACTAGCGTCTTACGAGCAGTACTTC.

The CDR3, as DNA: TGTGCCAGCAGTCCGGGACTAGCGGGATTAGAGACCCAGTACTTC. The encoded protein is CASSPGLAGLETQYF. The chain recombines TRBV6-5 with TRBJ2-5; TRBD2 matches 13 bases. Looked up from germline, CDR1 is MNHEY and CDR2 is SVGAGI. The trim removed 5 bases at V and 4 bases at J, leaving 4 bases unmatched. The CDR3 extends over 15 amino acids.

The table lists this clone with a count of one. The chain employs TRBV5-1 and TRBJ2-7; TRBD1 matches 8 bases. This CDR3 is 14 amino acids long. V lost 4 bases, J lost 2 bases, and 5 bases stayed unmatched. The germline CDR1 and CDR2 sequences are SGHRS and YFSETQ. The CDR3 region is CASSVGQGPYEQYF. The CDR3 region has the DNA TGCGCCAGCAGCGTCGGACAGGGTCCCTACGAGCAGTACTTC.

With respect to this clone: Other DNA sequences in the same sample also yield this CDR3. J is TRBJ2-2 and V is TRBV5-1, with 12 bases matching TRBD2. The CDR3 is 16 residues long. V trimming: 5 bases; J trimming: 2 bases; junction bases outside the gene matches: 4. From germline, CDR1 is SGHRS and CDR2 YFSETQ. The CDR3 coding sequence is TGCGCCAGCAGTGTAGGACTAGCGGGAAACACCGGGGAGCTGTTTTTT. Translating it yields CASSVGLAGNTGELFF.

The chain is built from TRBV16 and TRBJ1-5; no firm D call. This CDR3 comprises 14 residues. The germline gives CDR1 KGHSY, CDR2 FQNENV. The V end was cut by 1 base, the J end by 4 bases, with 8 bases between. For the CDR3, the DNA is TGTGCCAGCAGCCAATTTAACGGTAATCAGCCCCAGCATTTT. Its translation is CASSQFNGNQPQHF.

Remarks on this clone: At the DNA level, this CDR3 is encoded by other sequences in the same sample as well. The chain is built from TRBV10-3 and TRBJ1-2; TRBD1 matches 10 bases. V lost 6 bases to trimming and J lost 3 bases; unmatched junction nucleotides: 4. Per the germline V gene, CDR1 is ENHRY and CDR2 is SYGVKD. The CDR3 has 14 residues. The CDR3 spells CAISPTGGDYGYTF. The DNA for the CDR3 is TGTGCCATCAGCCCGACAGGGGGCGACTATGGCTACACCTTC.

The chain couples TRBV7-8 to TRBJ2-1; 7 nucleotides agree with TRBD2. This CDR3 spans 15 amino acids. Per the germline V gene, CDR1 is SGHVS and CDR2 is FQNEAQ. Trimming took 2 bases from V and 3 from J; bases not matched to a gene: 4. The CDR3 DNA follows: TGTGCCAGCAGCTTACGGAGCGGGAACTACAATGAGCAGTTCTTC. Protein: CASSLRSGNYNEQFF.

The V gene is TRBV19, the J gene TRBJ2-2, with D perhaps TRBD2 (6 bases). The CDR3 is made up of 16 amino acids. V was pared by 6 bases and J by 5 bases, with 19 bases between. CDR1 and CDR2 (germline): LNHDA, SQIVND (reference sequence). The CDR3 loop reads CASRHWGDGTTGELFF. CDR3 nucleotide sequence: TGTGCCAGTAGGCATTGGGGGGACGGAACGACCGGGGAGCTGTTTTTT. Looking up the rest from reference TRBV19 and TRBJ2-2 gives the full variable domain: DGGITQSPKYLFRKEGQNVTLSCEQNLNHDAMYWYRQDPGQGLRLIYYSQIVNDFQKGDIAEGYSVSREKKESFPLTVTSAQKNPTAFYLCASRHWGDGTTGELFFGEGSRLTVL.

The chain joins TRBV6-1 to TRBJ2-1; D remains unclear. Germline V gene data show CDR1 as MNHNS and CDR2 as SASEGT. The CDR3 contains 12 residues. Trimming took off 4 bases at V and 15 bases at J, with 16 bases between the two ends. Here the CDR3 reads CASSVSLRFLFF. The CDR3 nucleotides read TGTGCCAGCAGTGTTTCCCTTAGGTTTCTGTTCTTC.

This chain uses TRBV2 with TRBJ2-7; D is possibly TRBD2 (6 bases). V lost 4 bases to trimming and J lost 5 bases, with 12 bases between them. This CDR3 is 13 amino acids long. The germline V gene has CDR1 SNHLY and CDR2 FYNNEI. CDR3 protein: CASSVRTTHEQYF. In DNA, the CDR3 is TGTGCCAGCAGTGTTCGGACTACCCACGAGCAGTACTTC.

This sequence joins TRBV9 and TRBJ2-3; D gene uncertain. V lost 0 bases to trimming and J lost 2 bases, with 7 bases between them. Per germline, CDR1 SGDLS and CDR2 YYNGEE. CDR3 length equals 14 residues. CDR3 amino acids: CASSVAENTDTQYF. The CDR3, as DNA: TGTGCCAGCAGCGTAGCTGAGAACACAGATACGCAGTATTTT.

As concerns this clone: The same CDR3 arises from other DNA sequences in this sample as well. CDR3 protein: CASSPRDTQYF. CDR3 sequence (DNA): TGTGCCAGCTCACCAAGGGATACGCAGTATTTT. The J gene is TRBJ2-3, the V gene TRBV18; no clear D. V lost 2 bases and J 6 bases, leaving 3 bases between the germline ends. CDR3 size: 11 residues. Germline V gives CDR1 KGHSH, CDR2 LQKENI.

The gene calls are TRBV28 and TRBJ2-1; 9 bases line up with TRBD2. J gave up 10 bases and V 8 bases, and 9 bases lay outside the gene matches. Germline V gene lookup returns CDR1 MDHEN and CDR2 SYDVKM. This CDR3 has 13 amino acids. The CDR3, as DNA: TGTGCCAGCCGAAAGTTAAGCGGGAGGGAGCAGTTCTTC. As protein: CASRKLSGREQFF.

V usage is TRBV4-3 and J usage is TRBJ2-5, with D perhaps TRBD1 (5 bases). This CDR3 has 16 residues. CDR1 LGHNA and CDR2 YSLEER come from the germline V gene. V dropped 1 base and J dropped 2 bases, with 14 bases sitting between them. The CDR3 coding sequence is TGCGCCAGCAGCCAAGTAGGCAGGGCGACTCAAGAGACCCAGTACTTC. Protein: CASSQVGRATQETQYF.

This chain links TRBV18 with TRBJ2-3, with a weak D call TRBD2 (6 bases). V gave up 5 bases and J gave up 4 bases, with 22 bases separating them. Looked up from germline, CDR1 is KGHSH and CDR2 is LQKENI. This CDR3 is 17 amino acids long. CDR3: CASSAVVGAGTADTQYF. In DNA, the CDR3 is TGTGCCAGCTCAGCTGTTGTCGGTGCGGGAACCGCAGATACGCAGTATTTT.